These 5 T cell receptor beta chains were sequenced from one sample in a study of shared clonotypes between healthy human individuals. TCRdb's table, derived via immunoSEQ multiplex PCR, lists solely in-frame clones and lacks some. The data show 1.6 million or so clones, with 95% to 97% seen just once and 1% to 1.5% held by the top ten. The material sequenced was naive CD4+ T cells sorted from blood. Stated subset: CD45RA+ positively selected. The receptors originated from a man aged 25-40 years in good health.

The chain combines TRBV7-9 with TRBJ2-1, with D perhaps TRBD1 (5 bases). CDR1 is SEHNR, CDR2 FQNEAQ, per germline (reference sequence). The CDR3 consists of 13 residues. V was trimmed by 4 bases and J by 5 bases, leaving 9 bases between them. The CDR3 DNA reads TGTGCCAGCAGCTCAGACAGACACAATGAGCAGTTCTTC. Its protein is CASSSDRHNEQFF.

The chain carries TRBV7-8 and TRBJ2-7; D not resolved. The CDR3 sequence is 14 residues long. Germline V gives CDR1 SGHVS, CDR2 FQNEAQ. V shed 4 bases and J shed 6 bases, with 16 bases lying between them. The CDR3 loop is CASSSNGVVGEQYF. The CDR3 DNA reads as TGTGCCAGCAGCTCGAATGGGGTGGTAGGCGAGCAGTACTTC.

J is TRBJ1-1 and V is TRBV28; maybe TRBD1 (6 bases). The V gene's germline CDR1 is MDHEN and CDR2 SYDVKM. Deletions cut 6 bases from V and 11 bases from J, with 25 bases between. This CDR3 has 15 residues. The CDR3 loop is CASRKGEVSPFVAFF. The CDR3 DNA reads as TGTGCCAGCAGAAAGGGGGAGGTATCCCCTTTCGTGGCTTTCTTT.

The chain combines TRBV4-3 with TRBJ2-2; 8 bases are a match to TRBD2. Germline CDR1 LGHNA, CDR2 YSLEER. Trimming cost V 0 bases and J 1 base; bases outside gene matches: 4. The CDR3 sequence is 17 residues long. The CDR3 sequence: CASSQDLSGVNTGELFF. The CDR3 DNA sequence: TGCGCCAGCAGCCAAGACCTTAGCGGGGTGAACACCGGGGAGCTGTTTTTT.

The chain links TRBV5-1 to TRBJ2-5; 12 bases match TRBD2. Germline V CDR1 and CDR2: SGHRS, YFSETQ. V lost 0 bases, J lost 2 bases, and 2 bases stayed unmatched. This CDR3 has 16 amino acids. DNA of the CDR3: TGCGCCAGCAGCTTGGGGACTAGCGGGATGCAAGAGACCCAGTACTTC. Translation: CASSLGTSGMQETQYF.